This T cell receptor (beta chain) stems from a study of blood T cell repertoires in COVID-19. Resolution of symptoms, clearance, or two negative PCRs was present in recovered Cohort 3 donors. TCRdb's copy holds only in-frame clones and misses some; the assay was immunoSEQ multiplex PCR. This repertoire shows 190,000 or so clones, 86% found once; its top ten account for roughly 8.7%. Germline values: CDR1 SGHTA, CDR2 FQGTGA. V was pared by 0 bases and J by 7 bases, with 11 bases of the junction left unmatched. The CDR3 extends over 16 amino acids. This sequence originates from a young woman who had recovered from COVID-19. Sample: PBMCs or T cells enriched from blood (not recorded which). The rearrangement links TRBV7-3 to TRBJ1-1; 7 nucleotides align to TRBD1. Here the CDR3 reads CASSLTGSTGVDEAFF. The CDR3 nucleotides are TGTGCCAGCAGCTTAACAGGAAGCACAGGGGTGGATGAAGCTTTCTTT.